This passage covers 10 T cell receptor beta chains from one sample sequenced in a study of early T cells in non-severe SARS-CoV-2 infection. In TCRdb, the 5' RACE reads were re-called with MiXCR into one record per CDR3 protein. The data contain roughly 35,000 distinct CDR3 sequences, 3.9% of them singletons. The specimen was whole blood. Receptor source: an adult who was a healthcare worker with PCR-confirmed SARS-CoV-2 infection or an uninfected control (not recorded which).

The table lists this clonotype with many counts. The chain joins TRBV6-6 to TRBJ2-1; 8 bases line up with TRBD1. Germline loops: CDR1 MNHNY, CDR2 SVGAGI (reference sequence). Germline trimming cut 6 bases from V and 15 bases from J; bases unmatched to any gene: 16. The CDR3 is made up of 14 amino acids. CDR3 loop: CASSYGQGNPPPFF. CDR3 DNA: TGTGCCAGCAGCTACGGACAGGGTAATCCCCCTCCGTTCTTC.

The chain links TRBV2 to TRBJ2-1; 7 nucleotides match TRBD1. The germline V gene has CDR1 SNHLY and CDR2 FYNNEI. Germline trimming cut 7 bases from V and 9 bases from J; bases unmatched to any gene: 18. This CDR3 comprises 16 residues. The CDR3 DNA follows: TGTGCCAGCACGAACAGACAGGGAATGCCCTGGAGTGAGCAGTTCTTC. Its translation: CASTNRQGMPWSEQFF.

This clonotype was counted ten times or more. The rearrangement links TRBV29-1 to TRBJ2-1; tentative D call: TRBD2 (5 bases). The CDR3 length is 14 residues. The germline CDR1 and CDR2 sequences are SQVTM and ANQGSEA. Trimming took off 3 bases at V and 5 bases at J, with 14 bases between the two ends. The CDR3 nucleotides are TGCAGCGTTGATGGAGAGGGAGCTGACAATGAGCAGTTCTTC. It specifies CSVDGEGADNEQFF.

In its sample, this clonotype was seen many times. V and J are TRBV29-1 and TRBJ1-3; weak D call: TRBD1 (6 bases). This CDR3 contains 14 residues. CDR1 is SQVTM, CDR2 ANQGSEA, per germline. V was shortened by 6 bases and J by 2 bases, with 14 bases between the two germline ends. Written as DNA, the CDR3 is TGCAGCGTGGGAATACAGGGCGCTGGAAACACCATATATTTT. Protein product: CSVGIQGAGNTIYF.

This clonotype rates as medium-sized. The gene calls are TRBV7-2 and TRBJ2-7; D is unresolved. Trimming removed 3 bases from V and 4 bases from J, with 7 bases in between. Germline assignment: CDR1 SGHTA and CDR2 FQGNSA. This CDR3 region has 12 residues. CDR3 region: CASSFPGYEQYF. The CDR3 nucleotides read TGTGCCAGCAGCTTCCCGGGTTACGAGCAGTACTTC.

This clonotype was found many times. The chain couples TRBV29-1 to TRBJ2-3; 8 bases line up with TRBD2. CDR1 SQVTM and CDR2 ANQGSEA come from the germline V gene. The length of the CDR3 is 16 residues. With V trimmed by 2 bases and J by 3 bases, 10 bases remained unmatched. CDR3 protein: CSVETRWSSGTDTQYF. The CDR3 DNA sequence: TGCAGCGTTGAAACGAGGTGGTCTAGCGGGACAGATACGCAGTATTTT.

This clonotype was picked up many times. This chain links TRBV20-1 with TRBJ1-5, with a weak D call TRBD1 (5 bases). Trimming stripped 0 bases from V and 5 bases from J, with 11 bases between. The CDR3 consists of 14 residues. Germline CDR1 reads DFQATT; CDR2 reads SNEGSKA (reference sequence). This CDR3 is CSARDLSTDQPQHF. The CDR3 DNA is TGCAGTGCTAGAGACCTTTCGACAGATCAGCCCCAGCATTTT.

This clonotype appeared many times. This chain connects TRBV19 to TRBJ2-1; D is unclear. Germline CDR1 is LNHDA and CDR2 is SQIVND (reference sequence). The CDR3 runs to 13 residues. V was clipped by 1 base and J by 9 bases, with 10 bases between them. The CDR3: CASSIVPKREQFF. In DNA, the CDR3 is TGTGCCAGTAGTATAGTCCCAAAGCGTGAGCAGTTCTTC.

This clonotype was picked up many times. The J gene is TRBJ2-5, the V gene TRBV7-8, with a weak D call TRBD1 (6 bases). The ends were cut back, 5 bases at V and 4 bases at J, with 20 bases in the middle. The CDR3 has 16 residues. Germline CDR1 reads SGHVS; CDR2 reads FQNEAQ. CDR3 DNA: TGTGCCAGCAGCAGATATAAGACAGGCGCCCCAGAGACCCAGTACTTC. This gives the protein CASSRYKTGAPETQYF.

Ten or more counts support this clonotype. The V and J genes are TRBV19 and TRBJ2-1; D uncertain. V was cut by 9 bases and J by 7 bases, with 10 bases left in between. The CDR3 consists of 11 residues. CDR1 and CDR2 from the germline V gene are LNHDA and SQIVND (reference sequence). CDR3 sequence (DNA): TGTGCCAGCAGGAACAGAAATGAGCAGTTCTTC. Translating gives CASRNRNEQFF.